The entry below describes one T cell receptor beta chain. Its antigen is currently unknown. This sample is part of a study of cytomegalovirus exposure and HLA in healthy donors. Across the study: Earlier, 100 million or so unique TCR beta sequences were recovered from around 180 million T cells by an analysis. Overall study results and limits: TCR beta V- and J-gene trimming was later associated with a missense DCLRE1C variant. Per published accounts, TCR beta sequences correctly predicted the HLA-A and HLA-B alleles of most subjects.

CDR1 and CDR2 (germline): GTSNPN, SVGIG (reference sequence). Trimming took off 2 bases at V and 4 bases at J, with 6 bases between the two ends. The CDR3 consists of 12 residues. The primer mix had 60 Vbeta and 13 Jbeta primers. Some clones are missing from TCRdb's copy, which holds only in-frame ones; the method was immunoSEQ multiplex PCR. Altogether under 300,000 clones are present, roughly 90% being singletons, with the ten largest covering roughly 4%. The rearrangement joins TRBV30 to TRBJ2-1; D gene unclear. Sample: PBMCs. This sequence originates from a man in his forties in good health and CMV-seropositive. The CDR3 loop is CAWSPLYNEQFF. The DNA of the CDR3 is TGTGCCTGGAGTCCTCTGTACAATGAGCAGTTCTTC.